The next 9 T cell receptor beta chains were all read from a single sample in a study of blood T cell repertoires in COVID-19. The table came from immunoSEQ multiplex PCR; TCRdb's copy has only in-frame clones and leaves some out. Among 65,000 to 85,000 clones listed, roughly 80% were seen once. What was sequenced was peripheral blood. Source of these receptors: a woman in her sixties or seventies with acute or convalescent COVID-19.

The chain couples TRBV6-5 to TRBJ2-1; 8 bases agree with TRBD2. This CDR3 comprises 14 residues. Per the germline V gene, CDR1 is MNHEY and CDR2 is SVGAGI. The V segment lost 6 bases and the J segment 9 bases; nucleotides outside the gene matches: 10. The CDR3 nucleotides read TGTGCCAGCAGACGTACCGGGGGGGCAGGTGAGCAGTTCTTC. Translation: CASRRTGGAGEQFF.

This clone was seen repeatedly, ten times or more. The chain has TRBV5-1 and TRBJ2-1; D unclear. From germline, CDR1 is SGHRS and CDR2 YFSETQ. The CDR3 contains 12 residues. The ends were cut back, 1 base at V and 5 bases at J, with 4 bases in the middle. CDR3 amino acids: CASSLSNNEQFF. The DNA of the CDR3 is TGCGCCAGCAGCTTGAGCAACAATGAGCAGTTCTTC.

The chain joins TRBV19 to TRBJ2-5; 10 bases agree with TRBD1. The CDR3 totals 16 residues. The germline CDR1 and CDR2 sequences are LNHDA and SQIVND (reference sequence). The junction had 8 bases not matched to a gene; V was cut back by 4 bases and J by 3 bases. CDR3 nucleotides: TGTGCCAGTAGTAAGCGCCGGGACAGGGGAGAAGAGACCCAGTACTTC. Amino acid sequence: CASSKRRDRGEETQYF.

The CDR3 region is CASSTSGGIGEDTQYF. The CDR3 DNA reads TGTGCCAGCAGCACTAGCGGGGGGATTGGGGAAGATACGCAGTATTTT. This sequence joins TRBV9 and TRBJ2-3; 12 bases fit TRBD2. V lost 4 bases, J lost 5 bases, and 8 bases stayed unmatched. CDR3 size: 16 residues. The germline V gene has CDR1 SGDLS and CDR2 YYNGEE.

This CDR3 is CAISDRSTDTQYF. The CDR3, as DNA: TGTGCCATCTCGGACAGATCCACAGATACGCAGTATTTT. The rearrangement uses TRBV25-1 and TRBJ2-3; the D gene is possibly TRBD1 (6 bases). The V gene's germline CDR1 is MGHDK and CDR2 SYGVNS. The CDR3 is 13 residues long. V dropped 10 bases and J dropped 2 bases, with 13 bases sitting between them. The full variable domain, its missing parts supplied by reference TRBV25-1 and TRBJ2-3, is EADIYQTPRYLVIGTGKKITLECSQTMGHDKMYWYQQDPGMELHLIHYSYGVNSTEKGDLSSESTVSRIRTEHFPLTLESARPSHTSQYLCAISDRSTDTQYFGPGTRLTVL.

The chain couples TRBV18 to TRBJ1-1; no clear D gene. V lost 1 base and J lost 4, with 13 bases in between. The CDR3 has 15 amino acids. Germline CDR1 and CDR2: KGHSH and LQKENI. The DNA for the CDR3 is TGTGCCAGCTCACCACGTCTACTGGGCCTCACTGAAGCTTTCTTT. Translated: CASSPRLLGLTEAFF. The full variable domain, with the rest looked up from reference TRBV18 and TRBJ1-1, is NAGVMQNPRHLVRRRGQEARLRCSPMKGHSHVYWYRQLPEEGLKFMVYLQKENIIDESGMPKERFSAEFPKEGPSILRIQQVVRGDSAAYFCASSPRLLGLTEAFFGQGTRLTVV.

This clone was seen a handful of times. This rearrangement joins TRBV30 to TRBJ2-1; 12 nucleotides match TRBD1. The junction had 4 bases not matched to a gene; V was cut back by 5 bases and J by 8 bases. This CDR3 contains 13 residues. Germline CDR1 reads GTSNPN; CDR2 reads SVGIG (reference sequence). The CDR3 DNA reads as TGTGCCTGGGTGGGACAGGGGGCTCATGAGCAGTTCTTC. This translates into CAWVGQGAHEQFF.

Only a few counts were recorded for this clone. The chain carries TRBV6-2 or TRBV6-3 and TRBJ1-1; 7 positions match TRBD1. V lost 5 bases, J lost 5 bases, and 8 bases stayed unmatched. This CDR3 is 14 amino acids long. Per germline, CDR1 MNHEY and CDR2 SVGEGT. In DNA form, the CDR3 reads TGTGCCAGCAGTGGAACAGGGGTAGAGACTGAAGCTTTCTTT. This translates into CASSGTGVETEAFF.

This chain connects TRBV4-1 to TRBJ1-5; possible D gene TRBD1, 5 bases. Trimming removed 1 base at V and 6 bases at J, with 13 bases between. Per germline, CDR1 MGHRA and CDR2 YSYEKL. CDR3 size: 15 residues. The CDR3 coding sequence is TGCGCCAGCAGCCAAGCGGGGGGAGGGTCTCAGCCCCAGCATTTT. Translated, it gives CASSQAGGGSQPQHF.